This paragraph covers one T cell receptor beta chain sequence. Its target is unknown. These data come from a study of cytomegalovirus exposure and HLA in healthy donors. Study conclusions and caveats: Accounts indicate the classifier identified cytomegalovirus status with strong specificity and sensitivity.

The data were produced by immunoSEQ multiplex PCR, yet TCRdb's version contains in-frame clones alone and is incomplete. Here the sample spans tens of thousands of clones, approximately 90% being singletons. This CDR3 is built from 13 residues. Trimming shortened V by 1 base and J by 3 bases, and 7 bases separated the two germline ends. Germline V gene data show CDR1 as LGHNA and CDR2 as YNFKEQ. Sequenced material: PBMCs. The receptor comes from a man aged 18-30 years in good health and CMV-seronegative. This chain links TRBV4-2 with TRBJ2-7; D may be TRBD2 (6 bases). The CDR3 bases are TGTGCCAGCAGCCAAGCGGGACTCTACGAGCAGTACTTC. This encodes CASSQAGLYEQYF.